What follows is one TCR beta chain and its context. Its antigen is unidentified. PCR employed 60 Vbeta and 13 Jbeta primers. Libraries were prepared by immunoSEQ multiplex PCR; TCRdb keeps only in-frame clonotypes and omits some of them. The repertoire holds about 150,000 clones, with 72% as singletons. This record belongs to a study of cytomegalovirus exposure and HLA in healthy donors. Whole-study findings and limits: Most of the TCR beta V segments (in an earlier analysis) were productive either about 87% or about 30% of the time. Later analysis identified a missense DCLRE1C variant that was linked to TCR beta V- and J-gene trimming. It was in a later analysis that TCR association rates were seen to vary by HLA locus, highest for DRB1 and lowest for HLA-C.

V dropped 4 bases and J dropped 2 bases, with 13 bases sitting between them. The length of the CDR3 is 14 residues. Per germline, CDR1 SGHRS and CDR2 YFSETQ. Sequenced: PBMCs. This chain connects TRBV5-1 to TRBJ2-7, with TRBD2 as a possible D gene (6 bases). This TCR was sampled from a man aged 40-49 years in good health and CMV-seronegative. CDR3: CASSTGTAPYEQYF. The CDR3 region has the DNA TGCGCCAGCAGCACCGGGACTGCCCCCTACGAGCAGTACTTC. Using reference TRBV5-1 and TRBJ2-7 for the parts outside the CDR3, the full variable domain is KAGVTQTPRYLIKTRGQQVTLSCSPISGHRSVSWYQQTPGQGLQFLFEYFSETQRNKGNFPGRFSGRQFSNSRSEMNVSTLELGDSALYLCASSTGTAPYEQYFGPGTRLTVT.